This TCR beta chain was recorded in a study of T-cell reconstitution after alpha-beta-depleted transplantation in children. Overall study results and limits: From surviving recipient T cells and thymic progenitors came the high day-60 TCRbeta diversity observed in some patients. About two months after transplant, alpha-beta T cells reportedly came from several hundred expanded graft clones. T-cell counts and diversity were attributed mostly to newly produced T cells one year after transplant.

About this clonotype itself: Its antigen is currently unknown.

Construction of the TCRbeta library involved unique molecular identifiers. Each CDR3 protein is one row after TCRdb ran MiXCR on the PCR reads. The sample has under 300,000 distinct CDR3 sequences, roughly 11% seen once. The CDR3 totals 15 residues. CDR1 and CDR2 (germline): LGHDT, YNNKEL (reference sequence). V lost 11 bases and J lost 8, with 25 bases in between. The TCR sequence derives from a male patient under 10 years old who had a stem cell transplant for chronic granulomatous disease, so the T cells may come from the graft donor. The chain has TRBV3-1 and TRBJ2-1; D assignment may be TRBD1 or TRBD2 (5 bases each). Sequenced material: peripheral blood, taken 180 days after TCRalphabeta/CD19-depleted stem cell transplant. In DNA, the CDR3 is TGTGCCTCCTGGCTAGGGACGGACGGGTCACATGAGCAGTTCTTC. Its translation is CASWLGTDGSHEQFF.